The 8 T cell receptor beta chains reported below all come from one sample, sequenced in a study of blood T cell repertoires in COVID-19. Clones were read by immunoSEQ multiplex PCR, and TCRdb kept only the in-frame ones, dropping some. Of over 400,000 clones in the sample, around nine tenths were seen once. The sequenced material came from peripheral blood. The receptors were sampled from a woman aged 45-65 years with COVID-19, enrolled during active disease.

The V and J genes are TRBV30 and TRBJ2-1; 10 nucleotides agree with TRBD1. This CDR3 spans 14 amino acids. Germline CDR1 reads GTSNPN; CDR2 reads SVGIG (reference sequence). The trim removed 4 bases at V and 6 bases at J, leaving 6 bases unmatched. CDR3 region: CAWTRDRGSNEQFF. The CDR3 DNA reads TGTGCCTGGACCAGGGACAGGGGTTCCAATGAGCAGTTCTTC.

As regards this clone: The same CDR3 can be traced to other DNA sequences in this sample. The chain joins TRBV11-2 to TRBJ1-2; D may be TRBD1 (5 bases). Trimming stripped 1 base from V and 2 bases from J, with 8 bases between. CDR3 length: 14 residues. The germline V gene has CDR1 SGHAT and CDR2 FQNNGV. CDR3 bases: TGTGCCAGCAGCTTAGGGGCAGGGAACTATGGCTACACCTTC. Amino acid sequence: CASSLGAGNYGYTF.

The CDR3 region has the DNA TGTGCCAGCAGTGAAGCGGCGGGCAAGCAGTACTTC. Amino acid sequence: CASSEAAGKQYF. The V call is TRBV6-1, the J call TRBJ2-7, with D maybe TRBD2 (5 bases). Germline loops: CDR1 MNHNS, CDR2 SASEGT. Deletions cut 0 bases from V and 8 bases from J, with 8 bases between. The CDR3 is 12 residues long.

In its sample, this clone was seen once. This rearrangement joins TRBV5-4 to TRBJ1-1; D may be TRBD1 (5 bases). V was pared by 4 bases and J by 2 bases, with 12 bases between. From germline, CDR1 is SGHNT and CDR2 YYREEE (reference sequence). The CDR3 is 14 residues long. The CDR3 coding sequence is TGTGCCAGCAGCCCCCGACAGACCAACACTGAAGCTTTCTTT. Translating gives CASSPRQTNTEAFF. Combining the CDR3 with reference TRBV5-4 and TRBJ1-1 gives the whole variable domain ETGVTQSPTHLIKTRGQQVTLRCSSQSGHNTVSWYQQALGQGPQFIFQYYREEENGRGNFPPRFSGLQFPNYSSELNVNALELDDSALYLCASSPRQTNTEAFFGQGTRLTVV.

The rearrangement joins TRBV4-2 to TRBJ2-1; 9 nucleotides agree with TRBD1. Germline V gives CDR1 LGHNA, CDR2 YNFKEQ. The V segment lost 10 bases and the J segment 9 bases; nucleotides outside the gene matches: 4. This CDR3 has 11 amino acids. CDR3 nucleotide sequence: TGTGCCACACAGGGGGCGGGTGAGCAGTTCTTC. It encodes CATQGAGEQFF.

The rearrangement links TRBV5-8 to TRBJ2-7, with D maybe TRBD2 (5 bases). V was clipped by 4 bases and J by 0 bases, with 11 bases between them. Looked up from germline, CDR1 is SGHTS and CDR2 is YDEGEE. The CDR3 has 14 residues. DNA for the CDR3: TGTGCCAGCAGCCGGAGGAGGAGCTCCTACGAGCAGTACTTC. Translating gives CASSRRRSSYEQYF.

J is TRBJ2-2 and V is TRBV5-1; 8 positions match TRBD1. The V and J ends lost 2 bases and 5 bases, in that order; junction bases with no gene match: 5. Germline V gene lookup returns CDR1 SGHRS and CDR2 YFSETQ. This CDR3 region has 15 residues. The CDR3 bases are TGCGCCAGCAGCTTCGCGGACAGGGATACCGGGGAGCTGTTTTTT. Translating gives CASSFADRDTGELFF.

The rearrangement uses TRBV7-9 and TRBJ2-5; possible D gene TRBD1, 6 bases. V was cut by 5 bases and J by 5 bases, with 12 bases left in between. Per the germline V gene, CDR1 is SEHNR and CDR2 is FQNEAQ (reference sequence). The CDR3 has 13 residues. The CDR3 DNA is TGTGCCAGCAGCGGGCTCAGGGGTGAGACCCAGTACTTC. Protein: CASSGLRGETQYF.